This T cell receptor (beta chain) derives from a study of metastatic and nonmetastatic thyroid tumors. Study-level background: Repertoire comparisons spanned blood and tumor or nodule tissue from malignant and benign thyroid patients.

With MiXCR, TCRdb called clones anew from the PCR reads. Here the sample spans roughly 83,000 clones, about 15% being singletons. In this sample, this clone turned up once. Patients underwent thyroid surgery, and none had received any treatment before it. The source material was blood. The receptor was derived from a female donor with papillary thyroid cancer or a benign thyroid nodule (not recorded which). Some clones in this sample may be carry-over from other donors' samples.

The CDR3 loop reads CSARDIMGGGNQPRHF. In DNA, the CDR3 is TGCAGTGCTAGAGATATAATGGGAGGGGGCAATCAGCCCAGGCATTTT. The V and J genes are TRBV20-1 and TRBJ1-5; 7 bases map to TRBD1. The germline V gene encodes CDR1 DFQATT and CDR2 SNEGSKA (reference sequence). The CDR3 totals 16 residues. The V segment lost 0 bases and the J segment 15 bases; nucleotides outside the gene matches: 20.